Listed here is a single T cell receptor beta chain. Its antigen is unknown. This sample was included in a study of T cells in localized non-small cell lung cancer. Libraries were prepared by immunoSEQ multiplex PCR; TCRdb keeps only in-frame clonotypes and omits some of them. The data show over 70,000 clones, with just over 90% seen just once and roughly 4% held by the top ten. General study findings and limits: Those with higher blood T cell density had longer overall survival. One tumor region alone was sequenced, and heterogeneity therefore remains possible. In adjacent lung, a median roughly 58 of the top 100 tumor clones were found. Tumor showed lower T cell clonality than uninvolved adjacent lung, where it was highest.

V lost 2 bases, J lost 3 bases, and 8 bases lay in between. The CDR3 covers 13 residues. Germline V CDR1 and CDR2: SGHDT, YYEEEE. Sequenced material: PBMCs, taken before any cancer treatment. The TCR was taken from a woman between 35 and 75 years old with stage II squamous cell lung carcinoma. The rearrangement links TRBV5-6 to TRBJ2-5; D is possibly TRBD2 (5 bases). CDR3 amino acids: CASSFGREETQYF. The DNA of the CDR3 is TGTGCCAGCAGCTTTGGGCGGGAAGAGACCCAGTACTTC.